This T cell receptor beta chain was profiled in a study of human T cells and chemical hapten exposure. Study information: After 6 days, upper back 0.01% DPC patch tests were scored.

Note on this clonotype: Its matching antigen is unknown.

Time point indicated: patch test 3, about 24 weeks after DPC sensitization. The treatment was: therapeutic diphenylcyclopropenone sensitization with weekly scalp DPC. Study results and caveats: TCRs above 1 in 1000 frequency did not change with DPC sensitization.

This CDR3 has 13 residues. The V gene lost 6 bases and the J gene lost 4 bases, with 12 bases spanning the gap. As handled by the study authors: Samples held a median of around 100,000 TCRs, range roughly 23,224–700,000. Via MiXCR, TCRdb re-called the RACE reads, giving one row per CDR3 protein. The authors' filters were not applied to this entry. The repertoire has tens of thousands of distinct CDR3 sequences, roughly 12% of them found once; the top ten carry 2.4%. The sample was whole blood, taken in connection with sensitization to the hapten diphenylcyclopropenone (DPC). The genes are TRBV12-3 or TRBV12-4 and TRBJ1-1, with D possibly being TRBD1 (5 bases). This TCR was sampled from a young man with alopecia areata. Some clones in this sample may be carry-over from other donors' samples. CDR3 protein: CASRPGLITEAFF. The CDR3 DNA reads TGTGCCAGCAGGCCAGGGCTCATCACTGAAGCTTTCTTT.